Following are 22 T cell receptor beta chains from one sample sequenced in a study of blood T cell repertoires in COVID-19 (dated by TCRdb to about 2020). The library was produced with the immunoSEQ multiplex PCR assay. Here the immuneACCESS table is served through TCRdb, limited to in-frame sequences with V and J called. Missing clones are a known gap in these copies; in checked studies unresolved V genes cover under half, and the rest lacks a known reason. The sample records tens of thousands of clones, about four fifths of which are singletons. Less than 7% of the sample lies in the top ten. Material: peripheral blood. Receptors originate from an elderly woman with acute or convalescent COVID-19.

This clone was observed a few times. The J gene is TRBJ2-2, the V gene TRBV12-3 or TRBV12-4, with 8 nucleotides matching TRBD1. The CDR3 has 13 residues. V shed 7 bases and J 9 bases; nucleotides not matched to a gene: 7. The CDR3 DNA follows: TGTGCCAGCACCGACAGGGGACGGAGGGAGCTGTTTTTT. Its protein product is CASTDRGRRELFF.

DNA for the CDR3: TGTGCCAGCAGCCTTTCGGACAGGAACACTGAAGCTTTCTTT. Its translation is CASSLSDRNTEAFF. This rearrangement joins TRBV3-1 (or the pseudogene TRBV3-2) to TRBJ1-1; D possibly corresponds to TRBD1 (6 bases). The CDR3 runs 14 residues. Between the trimmed V and J ends, which lost 4 bases and 1 base, there was a span of 10 bases. From germline, CDR1 is LGHDT and CDR2 YNNKEL (reference sequence).

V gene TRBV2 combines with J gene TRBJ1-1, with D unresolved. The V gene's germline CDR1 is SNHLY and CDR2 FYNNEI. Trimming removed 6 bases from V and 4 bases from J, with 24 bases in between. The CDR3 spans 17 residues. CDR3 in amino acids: CASSPGLFILRGTEAFF. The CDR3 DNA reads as TGTGCCAGCAGCCCCGGACTTTTCATACTTCGGGGCACTGAAGCTTTCTTT.

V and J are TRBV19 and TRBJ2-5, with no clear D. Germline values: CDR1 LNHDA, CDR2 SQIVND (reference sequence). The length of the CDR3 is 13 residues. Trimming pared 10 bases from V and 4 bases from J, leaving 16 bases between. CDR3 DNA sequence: TGTGCCACCCACGGAGCCCGGCGAGAGACCCAGTACTTC. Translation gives CATHGARRETQYF.

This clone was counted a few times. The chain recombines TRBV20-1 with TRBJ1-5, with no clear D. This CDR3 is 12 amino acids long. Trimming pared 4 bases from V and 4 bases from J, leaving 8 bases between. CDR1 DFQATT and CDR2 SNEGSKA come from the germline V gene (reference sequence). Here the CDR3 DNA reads TGCAGTGCTATTGAGTCGAATCAGCCCCAGCATTTT. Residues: CSAIESNQPQHF.

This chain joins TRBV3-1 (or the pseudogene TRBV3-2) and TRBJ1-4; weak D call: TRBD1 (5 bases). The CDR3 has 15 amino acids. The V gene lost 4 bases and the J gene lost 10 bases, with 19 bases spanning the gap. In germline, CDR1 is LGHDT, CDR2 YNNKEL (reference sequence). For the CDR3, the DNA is TGTGCCAGCAGCCCCACGTTTGAGGGGACTCGAAAACTGTTTTTT. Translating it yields CASSPTFEGTRKLFF.

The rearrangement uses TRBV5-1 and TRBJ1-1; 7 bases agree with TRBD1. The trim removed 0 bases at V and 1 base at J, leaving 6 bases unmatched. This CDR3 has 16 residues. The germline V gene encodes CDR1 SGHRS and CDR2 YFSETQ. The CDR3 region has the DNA TGCGCCAGCAGCTTGGTTCCCGGGACAGAGAACACTGAAGCTTTCTTT. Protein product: CASSLVPGTENTEAFF.

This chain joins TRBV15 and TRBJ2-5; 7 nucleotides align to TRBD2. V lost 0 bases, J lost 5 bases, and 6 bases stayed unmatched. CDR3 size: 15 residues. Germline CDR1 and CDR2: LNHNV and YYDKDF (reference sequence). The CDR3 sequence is CATSRDSGGRETQYF. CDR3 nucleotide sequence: TGTGCCACCAGCAGAGATTCGGGGGGTCGGGAGACCCAGTACTTC.

CDR3 DNA: TGCAGCGTTTGGACGAGCGGAAGCTCCTACAATGAGCAGTTCTTC. Protein: CSVWTSGSSYNEQFF. The chain links TRBV29-1 to TRBJ2-1; possible D gene TRBD2, 5 bases. Trimming left V 5 bases short and J 0 bases short, with 14 bases between. Germline lookup yields CDR1 SQVTM and CDR2 ANQGSEA. CDR3 size: 15 residues.

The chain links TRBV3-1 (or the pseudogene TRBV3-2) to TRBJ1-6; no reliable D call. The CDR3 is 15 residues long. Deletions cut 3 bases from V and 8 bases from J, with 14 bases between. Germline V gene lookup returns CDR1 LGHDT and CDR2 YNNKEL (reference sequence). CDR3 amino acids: CASSQWRVDHSPLHF. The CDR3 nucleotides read TGTGCCAGCAGCCAGTGGAGGGTTGATCATTCACCCCTCCACTTT.

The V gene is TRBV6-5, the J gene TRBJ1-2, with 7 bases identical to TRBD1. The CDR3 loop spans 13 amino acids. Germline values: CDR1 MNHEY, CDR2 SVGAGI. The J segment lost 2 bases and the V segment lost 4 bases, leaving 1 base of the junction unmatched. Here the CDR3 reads CASSSGQNYGYTF. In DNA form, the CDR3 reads TGTGCCAGCAGTTCGGGACAGAACTATGGCTACACCTTC.

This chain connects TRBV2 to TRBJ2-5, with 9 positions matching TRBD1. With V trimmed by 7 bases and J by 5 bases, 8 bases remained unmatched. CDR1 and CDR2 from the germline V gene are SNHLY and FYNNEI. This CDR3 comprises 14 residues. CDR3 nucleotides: TGTGCCAGCAATCGGGACAGGGATGAGGAGACCCAGTACTTC. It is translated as CASNRDRDEETQYF.

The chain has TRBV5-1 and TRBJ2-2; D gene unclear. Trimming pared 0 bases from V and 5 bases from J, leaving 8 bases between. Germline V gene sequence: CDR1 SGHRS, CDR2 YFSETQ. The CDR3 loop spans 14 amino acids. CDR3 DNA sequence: TGCGCCAGCAGCTTGGTCGAGAGTACCGGGGAGCTGTTTTTT. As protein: CASSLVESTGELFF.

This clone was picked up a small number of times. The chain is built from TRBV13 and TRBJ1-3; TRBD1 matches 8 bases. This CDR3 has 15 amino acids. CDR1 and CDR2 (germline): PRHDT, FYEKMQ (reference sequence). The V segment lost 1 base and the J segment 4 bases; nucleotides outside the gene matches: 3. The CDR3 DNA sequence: TGTGCCAGCAGCTTAGTGGGGACAGGAGGAAACACCATATATTTT. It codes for CASSLVGTGGNTIYF.

The CDR3 is CASSLDSEKLFF. CDR3 DNA: TGCGCCAGCAGCTTGGACAGTGAAAAACTGTTTTTT. The chain joins TRBV5-1 to TRBJ1-4; D gene ambiguous. The V end was cut by 0 bases, the J end by 7 bases, with 4 bases between. This CDR3 spans 12 amino acids. Germline V gives CDR1 SGHRS, CDR2 YFSETQ.

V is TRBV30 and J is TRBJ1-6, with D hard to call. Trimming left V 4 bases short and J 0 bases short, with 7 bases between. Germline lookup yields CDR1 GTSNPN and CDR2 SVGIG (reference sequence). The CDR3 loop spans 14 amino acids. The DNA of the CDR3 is TGTGCCTGGACTCGGAGCTCCTATAATTCACCCCTCCACTTT. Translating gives CAWTRSSYNSPLHF.

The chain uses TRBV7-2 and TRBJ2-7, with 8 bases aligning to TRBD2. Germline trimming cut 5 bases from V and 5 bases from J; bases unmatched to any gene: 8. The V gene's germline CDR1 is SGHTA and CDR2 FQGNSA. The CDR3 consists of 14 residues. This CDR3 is CASSRSGGRNEQYF. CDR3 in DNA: TGTGCCAGCAGCAGGAGCGGGGGAAGGAACGAGCAGTACTTC.

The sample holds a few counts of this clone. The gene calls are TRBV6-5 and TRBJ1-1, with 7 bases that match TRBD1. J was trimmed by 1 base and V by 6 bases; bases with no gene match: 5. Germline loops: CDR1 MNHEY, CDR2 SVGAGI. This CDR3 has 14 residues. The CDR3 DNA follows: TGTGCCAGCAGGACGGGACAGACGAACACTGAAGCTTTCTTT. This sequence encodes CASRTGQTNTEAFF.

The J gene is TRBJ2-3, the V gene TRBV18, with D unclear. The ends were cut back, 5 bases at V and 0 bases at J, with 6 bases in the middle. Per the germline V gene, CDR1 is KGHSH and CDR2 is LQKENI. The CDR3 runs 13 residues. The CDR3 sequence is CASSSFSTDTQYF. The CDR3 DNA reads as TGTGCCAGCTCATCATTTAGCACAGATACGCAGTATTTT.

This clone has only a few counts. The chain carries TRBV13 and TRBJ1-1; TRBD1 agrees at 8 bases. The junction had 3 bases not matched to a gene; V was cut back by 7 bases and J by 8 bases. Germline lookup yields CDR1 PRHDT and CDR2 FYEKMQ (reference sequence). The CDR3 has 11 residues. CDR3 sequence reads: CASNYRGEAFF. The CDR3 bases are TGTGCCAGCAACTACAGGGGGGAAGCTTTCTTT.

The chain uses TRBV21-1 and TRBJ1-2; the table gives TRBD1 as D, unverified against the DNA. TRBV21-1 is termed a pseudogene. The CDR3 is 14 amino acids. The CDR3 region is CASLHKGQGYGYTF. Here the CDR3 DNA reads TGTGCCAGCCTACACAAAGGACAGGGCTATGGCTACACCTTC.

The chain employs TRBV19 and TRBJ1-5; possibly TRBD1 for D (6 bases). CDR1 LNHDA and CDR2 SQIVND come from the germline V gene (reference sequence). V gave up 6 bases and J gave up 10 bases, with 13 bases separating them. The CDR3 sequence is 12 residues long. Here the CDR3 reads CASSPTGGPQHF. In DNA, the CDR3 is TGTGCCAGTAGCCCGACAGGAGGACCCCAGCATTTT. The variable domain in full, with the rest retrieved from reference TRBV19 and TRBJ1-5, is DGGITQSPKYLFRKEGQNVTLSCEQNLNHDAMYWYRQDPGQGLRLIYYSQIVNDFQKGDIAEGYSVSREKKESFPLTVTSAQKNPTAFYLCASSPTGGPQHFGDGTRLSIL.